The 27 T cell receptor beta chains given below trace back to one sample, sequenced in a study of human T cells and chemical hapten exposure. Noted time point: patch test 1, 2 weeks after DPC sensitization. Treatment of the sample: therapeutic diphenylcyclopropenone sensitization with weekly scalp DPC. Via MiXCR, TCRdb re-called the RACE reads, giving one row per CDR3 protein. The table shows roughly 82,000 distinct CDR3 sequences, with approximately 10% occurring only once. The sample was whole blood, taken in connection with sensitization to the hapten diphenylcyclopropenone (DPC). The receptor source for this set is a woman aged 60-70 years with alopecia areata. Some clones in this sample may be carry-over from other donors' samples.

This clonotype has a count of ten or more. The gene calls are TRBV5-1 and TRBJ1-1, with D possibly matching TRBD1 (6 bases). The CDR3 covers 19 residues. Germline lookup yields CDR1 SGHRS and CDR2 YFSETQ. Trimming pared 0 bases from V and 0 bases from J, leaving 21 bases between. CDR3 bases: TGCGCCAGCAGCTTGGGGGGGCCCCATGAACGCGGGCTGAACACTGAAGCTTTCTTT. It is translated as CASSLGGPHERGLNTEAFF.

This clonotype was counted a few times. The rearrangement links TRBV9 to TRBJ2-7; D call uncertain. From germline, CDR1 is SGDLS and CDR2 YYNGEE. Trimming cost V 2 bases and J 5 bases, with 11 bases left between them. The CDR3 has 13 residues. The CDR3: CASSVLPRDEQYF. CDR3 bases: TGTGCCAGCAGCGTCCTACCCCGGGACGAGCAGTACTTC. The full variable domain, rest sourced from reference TRBV9 and TRBJ2-7, is DSGVTQTPKHLITATGQRVTLRCSPRSGDLSVYWYQQSLDQGLQFLIQYYNGEERAKGNILERFSAQQFPDLHSELNLSSLELGDSALYFCASSVLPRDEQYFGPGTRLTVT.

Ten or more counts support this clonotype. The chain has TRBV7-3 and TRBJ1-1; 10 bases agree with TRBD1. CDR3 length: 15 amino acids. The ends lost 5 bases at V and 10 bases at J; junction bases unmatched: 13. The germline gives CDR1 SGHTA, CDR2 FQGTGA. The CDR3 DNA reads as TGTGCCAGCAGCGAGGGGACAGGGGCTCAAATGGGAGCTTTCTTT. Translation gives CASSEGTGAQMGAFF.

This rearrangement joins TRBV20-1 to TRBJ1-1; 8 bases agree with TRBD1. This CDR3 comprises 15 residues. CDR1 and CDR2 from the germline V gene are DFQATT and SNEGSKA (reference sequence). With V trimmed by 1 base and J by 3 bases, 7 bases remained unmatched. CDR3 sequence (DNA): TGCAGTGCTAGAGGGACAGGGACGGTCGACACTGAAGCTTTCTTT. The encoded protein is CSARGTGTVDTEAFF.

Ten or more counts support this clonotype. The CDR3: CASSDGQGRSPLHF. CDR3 nucleotide sequence: TGTGCCAGCAGTGACGGACAGGGGAGATCACCCCTCCACTTT. This rearrangement joins TRBV6-4 to TRBJ1-6; 9 nucleotides line up with TRBD1. The CDR3 length is 14 residues. V lost 2 bases, J lost 10 bases, and 3 bases stayed unmatched. Germline V gives CDR1 MRHNA, CDR2 SNTAGT.

The rearrangement joins TRBV12-3 or TRBV12-4 to TRBJ2-1; no firm D call. This CDR3 has 13 amino acids. V was trimmed by 1 base and J by 10 bases, leaving 11 bases between them. Here the CDR3 reads CASSLEAEREQFF. CDR3 DNA: TGTGCCAGCAGTTTAGAGGCGGAACGGGAGCAGTTCTTC.

This sequence joins TRBV5-4 and TRBJ1-2, with a possible D match to TRBD1 (6 bases). Trimming cost V 4 bases and J 3 bases, with 19 bases left between them. Germline-derived CDR1 and CDR2 are SGHNT and YYREEE (reference sequence). The CDR3 contains 16 residues. CDR3 region: CASSPGTWGIDYGYTF. CDR3 bases: TGTGCCAGCAGCCCTGGGACATGGGGTATCGACTATGGCTACACCTTC.

This clonotype was detected many times. The chain recombines TRBV11-2 with TRBJ2-2; D remains ambiguous. Trimming took 5 bases from V and 4 from J, leaving 11 bases between them. CDR1 SGHAT and CDR2 FQNNGV come from the germline V gene. This CDR3 has 14 amino acids. The CDR3 bases are TGTGCCAGCAGCCCCGTGGCCCGCACCGGGGAGCTGTTTTTT. It translates to CASSPVARTGELFF.

This clonotype has at least ten counts. The chain links TRBV19 to TRBJ1-2; D may be TRBD1 (5 bases). CDR1 is LNHDA, CDR2 SQIVND, per germline (reference sequence). The CDR3 has 13 amino acids. The V end lost 5 bases, the J end lost 4 bases, and 11 bases lay between the germline ends. The CDR3 coding sequence is TGTGCCAGTAGTTTGGACAAATTCTATGGCTACACCTTC. Protein sequence: CASSLDKFYGYTF.

Many counts were recorded for this clonotype. This rearrangement joins TRBV27 to TRBJ1-5; D not certain. The CDR3 totals 15 residues. The ends were cut back, 2 bases at V and 7 bases at J, with 15 bases in the middle. Per germline, CDR1 MNHEY and CDR2 SMNVEV (reference sequence). The CDR3 nucleotides are TGTGCCAGCAGTTTAGGCCCGGGGTTTGGGCAGCCCCAGCATTTT. This sequence encodes CASSLGPGFGQPQHF.

This clonotype showed up many times. This sequence joins TRBV29-1 and TRBJ2-3; maybe TRBD2 (6 bases). Between the trimmed V and J ends, which lost 1 base and 8 bases, there was a span of 13 bases. Germline-derived CDR1 and CDR2 are SQVTM and ANQGSEA. The CDR3 extends over 13 amino acids. The CDR3 sequence: CSVEVYAAGTQYF. CDR3 DNA sequence: TGCAGCGTTGAAGTATACGCAGCGGGTACGCAGTATTTT.

This clonotype appeared many times. Mismatch with germline at one junction end may stem from a read error. The V and J genes are TRBV7-2 and TRBJ2-5; D ambiguous. The CDR3 runs to 11 residues. Germline CDR1 and CDR2: SGHTA and FQGNSA. The CDR3 nucleotides are TGCGCCAGCAGCGCACAAGAGACCCAGTACTTC. It is translated as CASSAQETQYF.

The gene calls are TRBV18 and TRBJ2-3; weak D call: TRBD1 (6 bases). Germline CDR1 KGHSH, CDR2 LQKENI. Trimming took 3 bases from V and 0 from J, leaving 10 bases between them. This CDR3 comprises 15 residues. The CDR3 reads CASSPYDRSTDTQYF. The CDR3 region has the DNA TGTGCCAGCTCACCTTATGACAGGAGCACAGATACGCAGTATTTT.

This clonotype was seen once. The CDR3 DNA is TGCAGCGTTGTTGCCCAAGGGGGAGACATTCAGTACTTC. It translates to CSVVAQGGDIQYF. The chain uses TRBV29-1 and TRBJ2-4, with TRBD1 as a possible D gene (6 bases). Germline CDR1 reads SQVTM; CDR2 reads ANQGSEA. Trimming stripped 4 bases from V and 8 bases from J, with 15 bases between. The CDR3 spans 13 residues.

This clonotype was detected a few times. The rearrangement links TRBV11-2 to TRBJ2-3; perhaps TRBD1 as D (5 bases). Germline CDR1 SGHAT, CDR2 FQNNGV. The length of the CDR3 is 15 residues. V was cut by 5 bases and J by 1 base, with 13 bases left in between. This CDR3 is CASSPAGSRTDTQYF. The CDR3 DNA sequence: TGTGCCAGCAGCCCGGCAGGGTCTCGCACAGATACGCAGTATTTT.

The table lists this clonotype with a few counts. The CDR3, as DNA: TGTGCCAGCAGTCAAAGGACAGGAAACTACGAGCAGTACTTC. This codes for CASSQRTGNYEQYF. This chain links TRBV6-2 or TRBV6-3 with TRBJ2-7, with 7 bases that match TRBD1. J gave up 3 bases and V 5 bases, and 7 bases lay outside the gene matches. CDR1 and CDR2 from the germline V gene are MNHEY and SVGEGT. The CDR3 contains 14 residues.

This chain uses TRBV13 with TRBJ2-4; TRBD1 aligns across 11 bases. V lost 5 bases, J lost 6 bases, and 15 bases stayed unmatched. Germline CDR1 reads PRHDT; CDR2 reads FYEKMQ (reference sequence). The CDR3 is 18 amino acids. The chain's CDR3 is CASSARFRDRGTRNIQYF. The CDR3 nucleotides are TGTGCCAGCAGCGCACGATTCCGGGACAGGGGGACGAGAAACATTCAGTACTTC.

This clonotype was picked up a small number of times. The chain has TRBV4-1 and TRBJ1-5; the D is unclear. Trimming took 1 base from V and 3 from J, leaving 10 bases between them. Looked up from germline, CDR1 is MGHRA and CDR2 is YSYEKL. The CDR3 consists of 15 residues. CDR3 bases: TGCGCCAGCAGCCAAGGTGCCGGGAACAATCAGCCCCAGCATTTT. Translation: CASSQGAGNNQPQHF.

This clonotype was detected a few times. The gene calls are TRBV12-3 or TRBV12-4 and TRBJ2-2, with D possibly TRBD2 on 5 matching bases. The CDR3 extends over 16 amino acids. The V gene lost 6 bases and the J gene lost 0 bases, with 14 bases spanning the gap. Here the CDR3 reads CASSLEDPANTGELFF. DNA of the CDR3: TGTGCCAGCAGCCTGGAGGATCCCGCGAACACCGGGGAGCTGTTTTTT.

This clonotype was counted at least ten times. The rearrangement uses TRBV5-6 and TRBJ2-3; D unresolved. The CDR3 is made up of 11 amino acids. V dropped 2 bases and J dropped 6 bases, with 4 bases sitting between them. Germline lookup yields CDR1 SGHDT and CDR2 YYEEEE. The CDR3 sequence: CASSFADTQYF. As DNA, the CDR3 is TGTGCCAGCAGCTTTGCCGATACGCAGTATTTT.

At least ten counts were recorded for this clonotype. The V call is TRBV21-1, the J call TRBJ1-2. TRBV21-1 is described as a pseudogene. This CDR3 is built from 15 residues. As DNA, the CDR3 is TGTGCCAGCAGCAAAGCATTCCGGCTTTTGAGGGGCTACACCTTC. This encodes CASSKAFRLLRGYTF.

In its sample, this clonotype was seen a few times. The J gene is TRBJ1-1, the V gene TRBV6-1; 8 bases are a match to TRBD1. The germline V gene has CDR1 MNHNS and CDR2 SASEGT. The CDR3 runs 13 residues. V shed 6 bases and J 6 bases; nucleotides not matched to a gene: 6. The CDR3 DNA reads as TGTGCCAGCAGAAATACAGGGGGGGCTGAAGCTTTCTTT. Residues: CASRNTGGAEAFF.

The chain has TRBV10-3 and TRBJ2-5; no definite D call. V lost 6 bases and J lost 2, with 4 bases in between. Per the germline V gene, CDR1 is ENHRY and CDR2 is SYGVKD. CDR3 length equals 11 residues. CDR3 nucleotide sequence: TGTGCCATCAGAGAACAAGAGACCCAGTACTTC. Protein product: CAIREQETQYF.

Turning to this clonotype: Relative to the germline gene, one junction end is altered; a read error may explain this. The CDR3 loop reads CASSLGQGTNQLQHF. CDR3 coding DNA: TGTGCCAGCTCACTCGGACAGGGCACAAATCAGCTCCAGCATTTT. The chain is built from TRBV18 and TRBJ1-5, with 8 bases identical to TRBD1. CDR1 KGHSH and CDR2 LQKENI come from the germline V gene. The CDR3 runs 15 residues.

This clonotype appeared many times. The chain links TRBV29-1 to TRBJ1-2; TRBD1 aligns across 8 bases. This CDR3 has 12 amino acids. The germline gives CDR1 SQVTM, CDR2 ANQGSEA. V shed 7 bases, J shed 2 bases, and the junction held 3 bases outside the gene matches. The CDR3 is CSDGTGNYGYTF. CDR3 sequence (DNA): TGCAGCGACGGGACAGGAAACTATGGCTACACCTTC.

This clonotype was counted between two and nine times. The chain carries TRBV12-3 or TRBV12-4 and TRBJ1-2; no clear D gene. The CDR3 is 16 amino acids. V was shortened by 2 bases and J by 5 bases, with 18 bases between the two germline ends. The CDR3, as DNA: TGTGCCAGCAGTTTACTGTCGGTTGGCCGGATATATGGCTACACCTTC. Protein product: CASSLLSVGRIYGYTF.

About this clonotype itself: A read error may be the cause here, since a much bigger clone is one base away. The rearrangement uses TRBV20-1 and TRBJ2-2, with TRBD2 matching over 7 bases. The CDR3 sequence is 15 residues long. CDR1 and CDR2 (germline): DFQATT, SNEGSKA (reference sequence). Losses at the gene ends were 1 base for V and 6 bases for J; bases not matched to a gene: 8. CDR3 protein: CSARGQSGASGELFF. CDR3 nucleotide sequence: TGCAGTGCTAGAGGTCAAAGCGGGGCCTCCGGGGAGCTGTTTTTT.